This TCR beta chain was documented in a study of sequential checkpoint blockade in melanoma. Turning to the study itself: Randomization was 1:1 between first-line nivolumab→ipilimumab and ipilimumab→nivolumab. Matched biopsies came pretreatment and at week 13 for about 24 patients.

Treatment: randomized to nivolumab then ipilimumab (arm A) or the reverse (arm B). The junction had 0 bases not matched to a gene; V was cut back by 1 base and J by 0 bases. This CDR3 is built from 15 residues. In germline, CDR1 is LNHNV, CDR2 YYDKDF (reference sequence). Sequenced by immunoSEQ multiplex PCR; TCRdb stores in-frame clones only, minus some. The top ten hold about 17% of the sample, which has under 3,000 clones, about 16% seen once. Source: tumor tissue (inferred from file names), taken from a patient given nivolumab and ipilimumab in sequence. The chain combines TRBV15 with TRBJ2-1, with 7 bases identical to TRBD2. The receptor's source is a human donor with melanoma. CDR3 in amino acids: CATSRVAGSYNEQFF. DNA for the CDR3: TGTGCCACCAGCAGAGTAGCGGGCTCCTACAATGAGCAGTTCTTC.